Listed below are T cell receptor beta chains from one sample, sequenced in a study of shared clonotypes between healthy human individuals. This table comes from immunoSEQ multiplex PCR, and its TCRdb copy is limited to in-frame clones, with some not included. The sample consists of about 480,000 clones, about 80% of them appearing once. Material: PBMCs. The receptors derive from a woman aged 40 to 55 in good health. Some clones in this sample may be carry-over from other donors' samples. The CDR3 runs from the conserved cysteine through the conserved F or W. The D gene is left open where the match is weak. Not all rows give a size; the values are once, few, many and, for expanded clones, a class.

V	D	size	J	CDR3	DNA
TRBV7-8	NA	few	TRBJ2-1	CASRPTSGNSYNEQFF	TGTGCCAGCAGGCCAACCTCCGGTAACTCCTACAATGAGCAGTTCTTC
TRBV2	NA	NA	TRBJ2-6	CASSEARGAGANVLTF	TGTGCCAGCAGTGAAGCGAGAGGGGCTGGGGCCAACGTCCTGACTTTC
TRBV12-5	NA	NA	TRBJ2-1	CASATGVGYNEQFF	TGTGCTAGTGCCACGGGAGTCGGTTACAATGAGCAGTTCTTC
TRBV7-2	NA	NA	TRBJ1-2	CASSTPGGREFGYTF	TGTGCCAGCAGCACCCCTGGGGGGAGAGAGTTTGGCTACACCTTC
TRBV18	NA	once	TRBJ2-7	CASSPLQGTAYEQYF	TGTGCCAGCTCACCACTGCAGGGGACGGCCTACGAGCAGTACTTC
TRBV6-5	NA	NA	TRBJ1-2	CASRQAGYGYTF	TGTGCCAGCAGACAGGCGGGCTATGGCTACACCTTC
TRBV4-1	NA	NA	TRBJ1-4	CASSQRQGTTNEKLFF	TGCGCCAGCAGCCAAAGGCAGGGCACAACTAATGAAAAACTGTTTTTT
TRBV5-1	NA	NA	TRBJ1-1	CASSSLGTNRESEAFF	TGCGCCAGCAGCTCTCTCGGAACCAATCGAGAGTCTGAAGCTTTCTTT
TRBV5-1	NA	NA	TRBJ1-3	CASSAGTPRSGNTIYF	TGCGCCAGCAGCGCTGGGACACCCCGCTCTGGAAACACCATATATTTT
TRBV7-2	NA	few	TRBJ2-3	CASRLMGNADTQYF	TGTGCCAGCAGGTTGATGGGGAACGCAGATACGCAGTATTTT
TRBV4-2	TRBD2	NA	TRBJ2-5	CASSQGSGTSAGGRETQYF	TGTGCCAGCAGCCAAGGATCCGGGACTAGCGCTGGGGGCAGAGAGACCCAGTACTTC
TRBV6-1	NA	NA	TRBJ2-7	CASSRTYEQYF	TGTGCCAGCAGTCGGACTTACGAGCAGTACTTC
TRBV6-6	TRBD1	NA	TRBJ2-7	CASSLIPGQGFDEQYF	TGTGCCAGCAGCTTAATCCCGGGACAGGGTTTCGACGAGCAGTACTTC
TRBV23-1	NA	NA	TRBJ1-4	CASSQSAGNEKLFF	TGCGCCAGCAGTCAATCGGCCGGGAATGAAAAACTGTTTTTT
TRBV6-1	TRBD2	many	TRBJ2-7	CASSEASGSAGEQYF	TGTGCCAGCAGTGAGGCTAGCGGGAGTGCAGGCGAGCAGTACTTC
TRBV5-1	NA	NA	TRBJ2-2	CASTKASPNTGELFF	TGCGCCAGCACGAAGGCGAGCCCGAACACCGGGGAGCTGTTTTTT
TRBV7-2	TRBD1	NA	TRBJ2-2	CASSSGQGLGELFF	TGTGCCAGCAGCTCCGGACAGGGCCTCGGGGAGCTGTTTTTT
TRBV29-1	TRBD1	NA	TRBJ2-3	CSIVVTGIDTQYF	TGCAGCATAGTTGTGACAGGGATAGATACGCAGTATTTT
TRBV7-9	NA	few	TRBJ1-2	CASSGLERSYTF	TGTGCCAGCTCTGGACTCGAGAGGAGCTACACCTTC
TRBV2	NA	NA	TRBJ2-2	CASSPTGRPTGELFF	TGTGCCAGCAGCCCCACCGGCAGGCCGACCGGGGAGCTGTTTTTT
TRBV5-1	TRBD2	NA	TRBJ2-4	CASSSLTSGTHIQYF	TGCGCCAGCAGCTCCCTGACTAGCGGGACACACATTCAGTACTTC
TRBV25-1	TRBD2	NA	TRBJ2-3	CASSEYSGSRTDTQYF	TGTGCCAGCAGTGAATATAGCGGGAGTCGGACAGATACGCAGTATTTT
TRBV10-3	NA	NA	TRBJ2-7	CAISDETGVSYEQYF	TGTGCCATCAGTGACGAGACAGGTGTCTCCTACGAGCAGTACTTC
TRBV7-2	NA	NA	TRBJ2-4	CASSSRAGLGNIQYF	TGTGCCAGCAGCTCAAGGGCGGGACTGGGAAACATTCAGTACTTC
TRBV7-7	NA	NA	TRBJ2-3	CASSLGRGSVDTQYF	TGTGCCAGCAGCTTAGGCCGGGGGAGCGTGGATACGCAGTATTTT
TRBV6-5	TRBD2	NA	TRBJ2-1	CASSPGTSDYNEQFF	TGTGCCAGCAGTCCCGGGACTAGCGATTACAATGAGCAGTTCTTC